These T cell receptor beta chains were read from a single sample in a study of T cell responses to AZD1222 COVID-19 vaccine. TCRdb's copy holds only in-frame clones and misses some; the assay was immunoSEQ multiplex PCR. The table has 250,000 to 300,000 clones, roughly 93% seen once. The starting material was peripheral blood, obtained 28 days after the second AZD1222 dose. The receptor source for this set is an adult who received the AZD1222 COVID-19 vaccine. Both conserved end residues are part of each CDR3. Each record gives: V gene, D gene, clone size, J gene, CDR3 DNA, CDR3 protein. D genes are given only for firm matches. Rows give clone size only sometimes, using once, few, many, or a class for an expanded clone.

TRBV27	NA	once	TRBJ1-3	TGTGCCAGCAGTTTAATACCCCCCTCTGGAAACACCATATATTTT	CASSLIPPSGNTIYF
TRBV24-1	TRBD1	once	TRBJ2-7	TGTGCCACCAGTGATCCGACAGGGGCTGGGGATGAGCAGTACTTC	CATSDPTGAGDEQYF
TRBV18	NA	NA	TRBJ1-1	TGTGCCAGCTCACCACCTTCGAGAGCCAACACTGAAGCTTTCTTT	CASSPPSRANTEAFF
TRBV3-1/TRBV3-2	NA	NA	TRBJ2-1	TGTGCCAGCAGCCATCAGGGTTTTGAGCAGTTCTTC	CASSHQGFEQFF
TRBV3-1/TRBV3-2	NA	NA	TRBJ2-5	TGTGCCAGCAGCCAAGTCGTGGAGACCCAGTACTTC	CASSQVVETQYF
TRBV6-2/TRBV6-3	NA	NA	TRBJ2-4	TGTGCCAGCAGTTACCCACTCCTCACTTCGGTCGGGATAGCCAAAAACATTCAGTACTTC	CASSYPLLTSVGIAKNIQYF
TRBV18	NA	NA	TRBJ1-1	TGTGCCAGCTCACCGCAGGCCTCAAGGAACACTGAAGCTTTCTTT	CASSPQASRNTEAFF
TRBV20-1	NA	NA	TRBJ2-3	TGCAGTGCTAGAGCCCAAGATACGCAGTATTTT	CSARAQDTQYF
TRBV6-2/TRBV6-3	NA	NA	TRBJ1-1	TGTGCCAGCAGTTACTCCTGGGGGGGCACTGAAGCTTTCTTT	CASSYSWGGTEAFF
TRBV7-3	NA	NA	TRBJ1-2	TGTGCCAGCAGCTTAACCGGAAATACTAACTATGGCTACACCTTC	CASSLTGNTNYGYTF
TRBV9	NA	once	TRBJ1-3	TGTGCCAGCAGCACGAATCAAGGTACCTCTGGAAACACCATATATTTT	CASSTNQGTSGNTIYF
TRBV11-3	NA	NA	TRBJ1-1	TGTGCCAGCAGCTTGGAAAAGGACACTGAAGCTTTCTTT	CASSLEKDTEAFF
TRBV4-1	NA	NA	TRBJ1-3	TGCGCCAGCAGCCCTTCGCCTGGAAACACCATATATTTT	CASSPSPGNTIYF
TRBV6-5	NA	NA	TRBJ1-6	TGTGCCAGCAGTTCCGACAGAATTGGTGGTTCACCCCTCCACTTT	CASSSDRIGGSPLHF
TRBV30	NA	NA	TRBJ1-4	TGTGCCTGGAGTGCGGGTACTAATGAAAAACTGTTTTTT	CAWSAGTNEKLFF
TRBV5-8	TRBD1	NA	TRBJ1-5	TGTGCCAGCAGCCGGGGGAGACAGGGGAACGGACAGCCCCAGCATTTT	CASSRGRQGNGQPQHF
TRBV5-1	NA	NA	TRBJ2-7	TGCGCCAGCAGCTTGGGTCGGACCCCAACGGGGGAGCAGTACTTC	CASSLGRTPTGEQYF
TRBV10-3	NA	NA	TRBJ2-2	TGTGCCATCACTCCCAGGGACACCGGGGAGCTGTTTTTT	CAITPRDTGELFF